This T cell receptor (beta chain) came from a study of chronic HIV infection and antiretroviral therapy. TCRdb re-derived calls from the 5' RACE reads in MiXCR, one entry per CDR3 protein. The data show approximately 30,000 distinct CDR3 sequences, 7% to 10% seen once. Germline V gives CDR1 SGHAT, CDR2 FQNNGV. This CDR3 contains 16 residues. Trimming left V 4 bases short and J 1 base short, with 16 bases between. This clonotype was detected ten times or more. Sequenced material: peripheral blood. The clonotype was recovered from an adult who had HIV and had not received antiretroviral therapy, or was an uninfected healthy control (not recorded which). The V call is TRBV11-2, the J call TRBJ1-1, with a weak D call TRBD1 (5 bases). The CDR3 loop is CASSSRGGRGNTEAFF. In DNA form, the CDR3 reads TGTGCCAGCAGCTCACGAGGTGGGAGGGGGAACACTGAAGCTTTCTTT.